The 24 T cell receptor beta chains presented below share a single source sample, sequenced in a study of blood T cell repertoires in COVID-19. Clones were read by immunoSEQ multiplex PCR, and TCRdb kept only the in-frame ones, dropping some. The table has about 140,000 clones, 80% to 85% seen once; the top ten hold 8%. Sequencing was done on a sample of peripheral blood. The receptors were sampled from a human donor in a cohort sampled during active COVID-19.

This rearrangement joins TRBV19 to TRBJ2-7; 10 bases match TRBD2. The CDR3 totals 16 residues. Germline V gives CDR1 LNHDA, CDR2 SQIVND (reference sequence). The J segment lost 5 bases and the V segment lost 4 bases, leaving 11 bases of the junction unmatched. As DNA, the CDR3 is TGTGCCAGTAGTACAGGGGCTAGCGGGGGTAGCCACGAGCAGTACTTC. It specifies CASSTGASGGSHEQYF.

The CDR3 protein is CASSLEPGSNQPQHF. CDR3 in DNA: TGTGCCAGCAGCTTGGAGCCAGGCTCCAATCAGCCCCAGCATTTT. The gene calls are TRBV5-5 and TRBJ1-5, with D unresolved. V was clipped by 0 bases and J by 3 bases, with 10 bases between them. Germline CDR1 is SGHKS and CDR2 is YYEKEE (reference sequence). This CDR3 region has 15 residues.

The chain employs TRBV27 and TRBJ1-5; no clear D gene. V was pared by 5 bases and J by 2 bases, with 10 bases between. Germline values: CDR1 MNHEY, CDR2 SMNVEV (reference sequence). The CDR3 sequence is 14 residues long. CDR3 sequence (DNA): TGTGCCAGCAGTCTGGAGAGGGGCAATCAGCCCCAGCATTTT. The encoded protein is CASSLERGNQPQHF.

The chain recombines TRBV19 with TRBJ1-6; TRBD1 might be the D (5 bases). Germline CDR1 is LNHDA and CDR2 is SQIVND (reference sequence). The CDR3 totals 13 residues. V was cut by 4 bases and J by 10 bases, with 11 bases left in between. CDR3 amino acids: CASSKIDRSPLHF. CDR3 nucleotides: TGTGCCAGTAGTAAAATCGACAGATCACCCCTCCACTTT.

On this clone: Sequence at one end of the junction differs from germline and may be a read error. This chain connects TRBV10-2 to TRBJ2-7; possible D gene TRBD2, 6 bases. CDR3 length: 13 residues. Germline values: CDR1 WSHSY, CDR2 SAAADI. The CDR3, as DNA: TGCGCCAGCAGTGAGGGGACTCCCCAAACTGTTCACTTC. It translates to CASSEGTPQTVHF.

V gene TRBV25-1 combines with J gene TRBJ2-7; TRBD1 matches at 9 bases. CDR1 MGHDK and CDR2 SYGVNS come from the germline V gene. The CDR3 contains 15 residues. V shed 6 bases and J 4 bases; nucleotides not matched to a gene: 10. The CDR3, as DNA: TGTGCCAGCAGGGACAGGGGTGAATCCCTTTACGAGCAGTACTTC. The encoded protein is CASRDRGESLYEQYF.

The chain links TRBV21-1 to TRBJ2-3; TRBD2, the D gene given by the table, was not confirmed from the DNA. TRBV21-1 corresponds to a pseudogene. CDR3 length: 21 amino acids. The CDR3 coding sequence is TGTGCCAGCAGCAAAGGAGTCAAAGGGAAACTAGCGGGGGAATCCACAGATACGCAGTATTTT. Translating gives CASSKGVKGKLAGESTDTQYF.

This chain joins TRBV13 and TRBJ1-1; D remains ambiguous. This CDR3 has 16 residues. V was cut by 4 bases and J by 3 bases, with 18 bases left in between. Germline V gives CDR1 PRHDT, CDR2 FYEKMQ (reference sequence). CDR3 coding DNA: TGTGCCAGCAGCTGGAAGGGAGCAGGTCAGGACACTGAAGCTTTCTTT. As protein: CASSWKGAGQDTEAFF.

The rearrangement links TRBV10-3 to TRBJ1-3; a possible D gene is TRBD1 (6 bases). Germline values: CDR1 ENHRY, CDR2 SYGVKD. Trimming stripped 6 bases from V and 0 bases from J, with 12 bases between. CDR3 length equals 15 residues. CDR3 region: CAIRPTGYSGNTIYF. CDR3 DNA: TGTGCCATCAGACCCACAGGGTACTCTGGAAACACCATATATTTT.

This clone showed up just a few times. This sequence joins TRBV19 and TRBJ1-1, with no clear D. The germline gives CDR1 LNHDA, CDR2 SQIVND (reference sequence). The V end lost 4 bases, the J end lost 7 bases, and 7 bases lay between the germline ends. The length of the CDR3 is 11 residues. CDR3 protein: CASSKRIEAFF. The CDR3 DNA reads as TGTGCCAGTAGTAAGAGGATTGAAGCTTTCTTT.

In this sample, this clone turned up once. This chain uses TRBV18 with TRBJ2-3; tentative D call: TRBD2 (6 bases). CDR1 and CDR2 (germline): KGHSH, LQKENI. V was shortened by 3 bases and J by 1 base, with 11 bases between the two germline ends. The CDR3 is 15 residues long. The CDR3 DNA reads as TGTGCCAGCTCACCTACAATAGCGGGCACAGATACGCAGTATTTT. Translation: CASSPTIAGTDTQYF. The variable domain in full, completed from reference TRBV18 and TRBJ2-3, reads NAGVMQNPRHLVRRRGQEARLRCSPMKGHSHVYWYRQLPEEGLKFMVYLQKENIIDESGMPKERFSAEFPKEGPSILRIQQVVRGDSAAYFCASSPTIAGTDTQYFGPGTRLTVL.

The chain joins TRBV5-4 to TRBJ2-1; TRBD1 agrees at 8 bases. This CDR3 is 17 amino acids long. The junction had 9 bases not matched to a gene; V was cut back by 4 bases and J by 0 bases. Germline V gene data show CDR1 as SGHNT and CDR2 as YYREEE (reference sequence). The CDR3 nucleotides are TGTGCCAGCAGCCCCCAGGGGGCCCTTAGCTCCTACAATGAGCAGTTCTTC. Protein sequence: CASSPQGALSSYNEQFF.

The genes are TRBV5-4 and TRBJ1-6; tentatively, D is TRBD1 (6 bases). Germline lookup yields CDR1 SGHNT and CDR2 YYREEE (reference sequence). Trimming took 4 bases from V and 9 from J, leaving 17 bases between them. This CDR3 contains 15 residues. CDR3 sequence: CASSGDTPRGSPLHF. The CDR3, as DNA: TGTGCCAGCAGCGGGGACACCCCTCGAGGTTCACCCCTCCACTTT. Together with reference TRBV5-4 and TRBJ1-6, the CDR3 gives the full variable domain: ETGVTQSPTHLIKTRGQQVTLRCSSQSGHNTVSWYQQALGQGPQFIFQYYREEENGRGNFPPRFSGLQFPNYSSELNVNALELDDSALYLCASSGDTPRGSPLHFGNGTRLTVT.

The DNA for the CDR3 is TGTGCCAGCAGTAGCGGAGGGGCTAGCACTGAAGCTTTCTTT. This gives the protein CASSSGGASTEAFF. The chain carries TRBV6-4 and TRBJ1-1, with D possibly matching TRBD1 (5 bases). V was shortened by 5 bases and J by 4 bases, with 14 bases between the two germline ends. From germline, CDR1 is MRHNA and CDR2 SNTAGT. The CDR3 covers 14 residues.

V is TRBV10-1 and J is TRBJ2-7; D might be TRBD2 (6 bases). V lost 0 bases, J lost 6 bases, and 15 bases lay in between. Germline CDR1 is WNHNN and CDR2 is SYGVQD (reference sequence). CDR3 length equals 15 residues. In DNA form, the CDR3 reads TGCGCCAGCAGTGAGTCGAGACCCGGGGGAGGCGAGCAGTACTTC. Translation: CASSESRPGGGEQYF.

The chain has TRBV11-1 and TRBJ2-1; 13 bases fit TRBD2. Per germline, CDR1 SGHAT and CDR2 FQDESV (reference sequence). V trimming: 6 bases; J trimming: 8 bases; junction bases outside the gene matches: 7. CDR3 length: 15 residues. DNA for the CDR3: TGTGCCAGCAGTCGACTAGCGGGGGGTTCGGATGAGCAGTTCTTC. Residues: CASSRLAGGSDEQFF.

The chain couples TRBV20-1 to TRBJ2-5, with no clear D. CDR1 DFQATT and CDR2 SNEGSKA come from the germline V gene (reference sequence). V was pared by 3 bases and J by 5 bases, with 4 bases between. The CDR3 is 10 amino acids. The CDR3 coding sequence is TGCAGTGCTAGTTCGGAGACCCAGTACTTC. It specifies CSASSETQYF.

This sequence joins TRBV7-9 and TRBJ2-1; D remains unclear. V dropped 5 bases and J dropped 10 bases, with 15 bases sitting between them. Per the germline V gene, CDR1 is SEHNR and CDR2 is FQNEAQ (reference sequence). The CDR3 length is 13 residues. CDR3 residues: CASSRDSPREQFF. For the CDR3, the DNA is TGTGCCAGCAGCCGAGACTCTCCCCGCGAGCAGTTCTTC.

V is TRBV5-6 and J is TRBJ1-5, with 8 positions matching TRBD1. Germline CDR1 SGHDT, CDR2 YYEEEE. With V trimmed by 3 bases and J by 5 bases, 7 bases remained unmatched. The CDR3 runs 15 residues. The CDR3 here is CASSSSGQVYQPQHF. As DNA, the CDR3 is TGTGCCAGCAGCTCTTCGGGACAGGTCTATCAGCCCCAGCATTTT. Supplemented by reference TRBV5-6 and TRBJ1-5, the full variable domain reads DAGVTQSPTHLIKTRGQQVTLRCSPKSGHDTVSWYQQALGQGPQFIFQYYEEEERQRGNFPDRFSGHQFPNYSSELNVNALLLGDSALYLCASSSSGQVYQPQHFGDGTRLSIL.

The chain is built from TRBV6-2 or TRBV6-3 and TRBJ1-1, with 7 bases lining up with TRBD1. Losses at the gene ends were 6 bases for V and 9 bases for J; bases not matched to a gene: 13. The CDR3 consists of 14 residues. From germline, CDR1 is MNHEY and CDR2 SVGEGT. The CDR3 here is CASSQPGPTGQAFF. DNA of the CDR3: TGTGCCAGCAGCCAACCCGGACCGACAGGGCAAGCTTTCTTT.

The V call is TRBV11-2, the J call TRBJ1-1; D not certain. Trimming removed 6 bases at V and 3 bases at J, with 8 bases between. Germline values: CDR1 SGHAT, CDR2 FQNNGV. The CDR3 extends over 12 amino acids. CDR3 region: CASRLVDTEAFF. CDR3 bases: TGTGCCAGCAGACTGGTGGACACTGAAGCTTTCTTT.

The genes are TRBV3-1 (or the pseudogene TRBV3-2) and TRBJ1-2, with 9 bases that match TRBD1. V was clipped by 3 bases and J by 4 bases; unmatched bases: 3. The CDR3 length is 14 residues. The germline V gene has CDR1 LGHDT and CDR2 YNNKEL (reference sequence). The CDR3, as DNA: TGTGCCAGCAGCCAGAGGGACAGGGCCTATGGCTACACCTTC. It yields the protein CASSQRDRAYGYTF.

The chain couples TRBV9 to TRBJ1-6; 7 nucleotides match TRBD1. V shed 2 bases, J shed 9 bases, and the junction held 8 bases outside the gene matches. This CDR3 has 15 amino acids. CDR1 and CDR2 (germline): SGDLS, YYNGEE. CDR3 sequence (DNA): TGTGCCAGCAGCGTCCGACAGGGTTGGAGTTCACCCCTCCACTTT. Its protein is CASSVRQGWSSPLHF.

The rearrangement uses TRBV5-1 and TRBJ1-2; no clear D. Per the germline V gene, CDR1 is SGHRS and CDR2 is YFSETQ. The CDR3 consists of 13 residues. Trimming shortened V by 2 bases and J by 4 bases, and 9 bases separated the two germline ends. CDR3 bases: TGCGCCAGCAGCTTTCAGGAGGGCTATGGCTACACCTTC. Translated, it gives CASSFQEGYGYTF.